The 13 T cell receptor beta chains in this list originate from one sample, sequenced in a study of blood T cell repertoires in COVID-19. TCRdb's table, derived via immunoSEQ multiplex PCR, lists solely in-frame clones and lacks some. The sample holds about 150,000 clones, approximately 80% seen once. The sequenced material came from peripheral blood. These receptors all come from a woman aged 55-75 years with acute or convalescent COVID-19.

The chain carries TRBV5-6 and TRBJ1-1; D perhaps matches TRBD1 (6 bases). From germline, CDR1 is SGHDT and CDR2 YYEEEE. V was shortened by 4 bases and J by 11 bases, with 18 bases between the two germline ends. The CDR3 extends over 13 amino acids. As DNA, the CDR3 is TGTGCCAGCAGCCTCAGAGGGGGTCTAGGTGCTTTCTTT. Its translation is CASSLRGGLGAFF.

V and J are TRBV7-2 and TRBJ2-2; D unclear. This CDR3 is 13 amino acids long. Trimming left V 2 bases short and J 8 bases short, with 9 bases between. Germline V gene data show CDR1 as SGHTA and CDR2 as FQGNSA. The CDR3 reads CASSLIKSGELFF. CDR3 in DNA: TGTGCCAGCAGCTTAATTAAATCGGGGGAGCTGTTTTTT.

This chain uses TRBV29-1 with TRBJ2-7; 9 bases are a match to TRBD1. The CDR3 covers 14 residues. V lost 6 bases, J lost 4 bases, and 10 bases stayed unmatched. The germline CDR1 and CDR2 sequences are SQVTM and ANQGSEA. CDR3 loop: CSVSRLDRGYEQYF. Written as DNA, the CDR3 is TGCAGCGTCTCCCGGTTGGACAGGGGTTACGAGCAGTACTTC.

This chain links TRBV29-1 with TRBJ2-2; D possibly corresponds to TRBD1 (6 bases). CDR3 size: 11 residues. The V and J ends lost 6 bases and 6 bases respectively, with 8 bases between them. Germline CDR1 is SQVTM and CDR2 is ANQGSEA. CDR3 bases: TGCAGCGTACAGGGAGCCGGGGAGCTGTTTTTT. This sequence encodes CSVQGAGELFF.

This clone was found once. The CDR3 DNA sequence: TGTGCCAGCAGCGGGTGGAGCTCTGGGGCCAACGTCCTGACTTTC. This translates into CASSGWSSGANVLTF. The rearrangement links TRBV7-2 to TRBJ2-6; D gene ambiguous. V was cut by 5 bases and J by 0 bases, with 8 bases left in between. This CDR3 is built from 15 residues. Germline assignment: CDR1 SGHTA and CDR2 FQGNSA.

This clone was found a few times. The chain carries TRBV5-1 and TRBJ2-6; D not resolved. The V end was cut by 0 bases, the J end by 0 bases, with 10 bases between. The CDR3 is 17 amino acids. Per the germline V gene, CDR1 is SGHRS and CDR2 is YFSETQ. This chain's CDR3 is CASSLDGRSSGANVLTF. As DNA, the CDR3 is TGCGCCAGCAGCTTGGATGGCAGAAGCTCTGGGGCCAACGTCCTGACTTTC.

The table lists this clone with a count of one. The chain employs TRBV21-1 and TRBJ2-7; the table's D call, TRBD2, was not checked against the DNA. TRBV21-1 is termed a pseudogene. This CDR3 has 16 residues. This CDR3 reads CASSNPARGARSEQYF. The CDR3 nucleotides are TGTGCCAGCAGCAATCCCGCCCGGGGGGCGCGGTCCGAGCAGTACTTC.

This clone was found a few times. The chain couples TRBV7-9 to TRBJ2-7, with 8 bases identical to TRBD1. V was pared by 1 base and J by 5 bases, with 10 bases of the junction left unmatched. The CDR3 is 16 residues long. Germline V lookup: CDR1 SEHNR, CDR2 FQNEAQ (reference sequence). CDR3 residues: CASSLDQGARRDEQYF. CDR3 DNA sequence: TGTGCCAGCAGCTTAGACCAGGGGGCGCGAAGGGACGAGCAGTACTTC.

The rearrangement uses TRBV4-2 and TRBJ2-3; 10 nucleotides align to TRBD2. CDR3 size: 19 residues. Looked up from germline, CDR1 is LGHNA and CDR2 is YNFKEQ. V lost 1 base and J lost 2; bases outside the gene matches: 12. This CDR3 reads CASSQGTSGLGRDTDTQYF. CDR3 nucleotides: TGTGCCAGCAGCCAAGGGACTAGCGGTCTTGGGAGGGACACAGATACGCAGTATTTT.

In this sample, this clone turned up once. J is TRBJ1-1 and V is TRBV6-1; 7 bases match TRBD1. This CDR3 is 15 amino acids long. Trimming at V came to 3 bases and at J to 0 bases, leaving 4 bases not matched to a gene. Germline V gene lookup returns CDR1 MNHNS and CDR2 SASEGT. In DNA form, the CDR3 reads TGTGCCAGCAGTGATCTGGGACAGATGAACACTGAAGCTTTCTTT. This translates into CASSDLGQMNTEAFF.

The chain is built from TRBV6-5 and TRBJ2-1; D gene unclear. V dropped 0 bases and J dropped 0 bases, with 6 bases sitting between them. Germline V gene lookup returns CDR1 MNHEY and CDR2 SVGAGI. The CDR3 consists of 15 residues. Here the CDR3 reads CASSYSPSSYNEQFF. CDR3 nucleotide sequence: TGTGCCAGCAGTTACTCGCCTAGCTCCTACAATGAGCAGTTCTTC.

V and J are TRBV28 and TRBJ1-2; D not certain. This CDR3 has 13 residues. Trimming left V 8 bases short and J 4 bases short, with 14 bases between. Germline CDR1 reads MDHEN; CDR2 reads SYDVKM. Here the CDR3 DNA reads TGTGCCAGCCGGGCGGGTTTAAGCTATGGCTACACCTTC. Translation: CASRAGLSYGYTF.

V gene TRBV5-6 combines with J gene TRBJ2-3; possibly TRBD1 for D (5 bases). This CDR3 contains 15 residues. Trimming cost V 2 bases and J 1 base, with 11 bases left between them. Germline V gene data show CDR1 as SGHDT and CDR2 as YYEEEE. Written as DNA, the CDR3 is TGTGCCAGCAGCTTAATACAGGTTGGCACAGATACGCAGTATTTT. It is translated as CASSLIQVGTDTQYF.